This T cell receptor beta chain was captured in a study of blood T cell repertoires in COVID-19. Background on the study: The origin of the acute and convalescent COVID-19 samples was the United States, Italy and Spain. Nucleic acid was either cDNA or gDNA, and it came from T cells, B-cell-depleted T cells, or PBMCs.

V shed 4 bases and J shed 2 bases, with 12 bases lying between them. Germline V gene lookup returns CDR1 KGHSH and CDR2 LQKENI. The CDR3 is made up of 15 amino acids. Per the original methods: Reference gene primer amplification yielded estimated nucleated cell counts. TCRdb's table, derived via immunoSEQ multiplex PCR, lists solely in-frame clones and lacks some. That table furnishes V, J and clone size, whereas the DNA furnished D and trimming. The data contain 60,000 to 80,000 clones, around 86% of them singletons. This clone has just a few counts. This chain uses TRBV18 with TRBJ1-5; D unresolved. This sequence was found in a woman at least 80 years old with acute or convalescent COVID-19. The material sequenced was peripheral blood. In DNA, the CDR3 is TGTGCCAGCTCACTCGGGTCTGGAGGCAATCAGCCCCAGCATTTT. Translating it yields CASSLGSGGNQPQHF.